The 30 T cell receptor beta chains given below trace back to one sample, sequenced in a study of tumor-infiltrating lymphocytes in primary liver carcinoma. The authors made TCR beta cDNA from 400 to 550 ng total RNA with a constant-region primer. Investigators got TCR beta libraries out of three nested multiplex PCR rounds, done with slightly modified ARM-PCR. The two initial PCR rounds, about 9 cycles each, used TRBV1-TRBV30 forward and C-beta reverse primers. Each CDR3 protein is one row after TCRdb ran MiXCR on the multiplex PCR reads. This sample has about 48,000 distinct CDR3 sequences, with over 65% found just once. Taking about 17-32 mg of unsorted bulk tissue, the authors co-extracted RNA and DNA. The sequenced material came from liver tumor tissue from sampling region 3. Subset indicated: tumor region T3, left-lateral pole. All receptors come from a man aged 40-55 years with primary liver carcinoma and hepatitis B virus infection.

There are many counts of this clonotype. The V and J genes are TRBV6-2 or TRBV6-3 and TRBJ2-5; possibly TRBD1 or TRBD2 for D (5 bases each). The CDR3 has 14 residues. V was shortened by 2 bases and J by 2 bases, with 9 bases between the two germline ends. Germline assignment: CDR1 MNHEY and CDR2 SVGEGT. The CDR3 spells CASSYAGTQETQYF. CDR3 coding DNA: TGTGCCAGCAGTTACGCCGGGACGCAAGAGACCCAGTACTTC.

This clonotype was detected only a few times. CDR3 sequence: CASSIGRLPEPQHF. DNA for the CDR3: TGTGCCAGCAGCATCGGACGGCTTCCCGAGCCCCAGCATTTT. V gene TRBV11-2 combines with J gene TRBJ1-5, with D unresolved. V gave up 5 bases and J gave up 8 bases, with 16 bases separating them. The CDR3 spans 14 residues. Germline V CDR1 and CDR2: SGHAT, FQNNGV.

For this clonotype: Compared with germline, one end of the junction differs, possibly owing to a read error. V gene TRBV4-1 combines with J gene TRBJ2-2; D ambiguous. This CDR3 is built from 15 residues. Germline CDR1 reads MGHRA; CDR2 reads YSYEKL. The CDR3 sequence is CASSQEVANIGELFF. The CDR3 nucleotides read TGCGCCAGCAGCCAAGAGGTTGCTAACATCGGGGAGCTGTTTTTT.

About this clonotype: An end of the junction does not agree with germline; a read error may underlie this. The chain recombines TRBV10-2 with TRBJ2-7; D call uncertain. The length of the CDR3 is 12 residues. Germline CDR1 WSHSY, CDR2 SAAADI. CDR3 DNA sequence: TGCGCCAGCAGTCGAAGCTTCAACGAGAAGTACTTC. Protein product: CASSRSFNEKYF.

A word on this clonotype: One end of the junction does not line up with germline, which may come from a read error. V is TRBV11-2 and J is TRBJ2-2, with a possible D match to TRBD2 (6 bases). Germline values: CDR1 SGHAT, CDR2 FQNNGV. The CDR3 consists of 13 residues. The CDR3 region is CASGRGNTGEPFF. The CDR3 bases are TGTGCCTCGGGACGGGGGAACACCGGGGAGCCGTTTTTT.

A word on this clonotype: This CDR3 fails to terminate in the conserved phenylalanine or tryptophan, so it likely reflects a read error. Because the CDR3's place on the DNA is in doubt, the DNA is left out and the CDR3 is given as listed by TCRdb. The rearrangement joins TRBV11-2 to TRBJ2-7; the D call TRBD1 from the table was never checked on the DNA. CDR1 SGHAT and CDR2 FQNNGV come from the germline V gene. The CDR3 contains 14 residues when both ends are counted. CDR3: CASSTGTEAYEQHL.

With regard to this clonotype: The germline gene is not matched at one end of the junction; a read error may be the cause. The genes are TRBV6-1 and TRBJ1-3; maybe TRBD1 (5 bases). This CDR3 is 16 amino acids long. Germline values: CDR1 MNHNS, CDR2 SASEGT. The CDR3 nucleotides are TGTGCCAGCACCCCCTCCGGGTCAGGGACTGGAAACACCATATGTTTT. Its translation is CASTPSGSGTGNTICF.

A remark on this clonotype: A junction boundary mismatches the germline segment, possibly from a read error. This chain uses TRBV11-2 with TRBJ2-1; D is ambiguous. The germline gives CDR1 SGHAT, CDR2 FQNNGV. The CDR3 spans 14 residues. CDR3 sequence: CASSVTMVYSEQFF. The CDR3 region has the DNA TGTGCCAGCAGCGTGACAATGGTTTACAGTGAGCAGTTCTTC.

To note about this clonotype: Because it lacks the conserved phenylalanine or tryptophan at the end, this CDR3 is likely a read error. The chain joins TRBV29-1 to TRBJ2-1, with a possible D match to TRBD2 (6 bases). Trimming left V 7 bases short and J 3 bases short, with 16 bases between. The length of the CDR3 is 14 residues. In germline, CDR1 is SQVTM, CDR2 ANQGSEA. The CDR3 is CSAGAGSNYNEQFL. CDR3 sequence (DNA): TGCAGCGCTGGGGCGGGATCAAACTACAATGAGCAGTTCCTC.

Of note for this clonotype: The junction does not match germline at one end; this may be a read error. V and J are TRBV12-3 or TRBV12-4 and TRBJ2-2; TRBD2 is a possible D gene (7 bases). The CDR3 sequence is 17 residues long. The CDR3 region is CAITLYGGSSDSGELFF. The CDR3 DNA reads TGTGCCATCACCCTTTACGGCGGGAGTTCGGACAGCGGGGAGCTTTTTTTT.

About this clonotype: Relative to the germline gene, one junction end is altered; a read error may explain this. The V and J genes are TRBV4-1 and TRBJ2-7; 8 bases line up with TRBD2. The CDR3 is 14 residues long. The germline gives CDR1 MGHRA, CDR2 YSYEKL. The CDR3 nucleotides read TGCGCCGGCAGCCGAAATCAACTAGCGGAAGAGCAGTACTTC. Translated: CAGSRNQLAEEQYF.

About this clonotype: This CDR3 is missing its conserved last phenylalanine or tryptophan, likely due to a read error. The gene calls are TRBV10-3 and TRBJ2-5; D call uncertain. The CDR3 spans 12 residues. The V gene's germline CDR1 is ENHRY and CDR2 SYGVKD. In nucleotides, the CDR3 is TGTGCCATCAGTGAGCGGGTGGAGAGCCAGTACTCC. Its translation is CAISERVESQYS.

This chain links TRBV5-4 with TRBJ2-1; 7 bases align to TRBD2. Unmatched junction bases numbered 8, after V lost 4 bases and J lost 4 bases. CDR3 size: 15 residues. From germline, CDR1 is SGHNT and CDR2 YYREEE (reference sequence). CDR3 coding DNA: TGTGCCAGCAGCGCTCGACTAGCAGAGTACAATGAGCAGTTCTTC. Protein: CASSARLAEYNEQFF.

Worth noting for this clonotype: A read error is likely, as this CDR3 ends without the conserved phenylalanine or tryptophan. The rearrangement links TRBV7-3 to TRBJ1-2; the match to TRBD1 covers 9 bases. Germline V gene data show CDR1 as SGHTA and CDR2 as FQGTGA. The CDR3 totals 13 residues. Trimming at V came to 5 bases and at J to 7 bases, leaving 5 bases not matched to a gene. The CDR3 spells CASSLDRGSGYTS. Here the CDR3 DNA reads TGTGCCAGCAGCCTGGACAGGGGCAGTGGCTACACCTCC.

On this clonotype itself: A read error may account for a junction end that differs from germline. The V call is TRBV29-1, the J call TRBJ2-1; D is perhaps TRBD2 (6 bases). The germline V gene has CDR1 SQVTM and CDR2 ANQGSEA. The CDR3 is 15 residues long. CDR3 DNA: TGCAGTGTTGAAGATCCCGGGAGCGCCTACGATGAGCAGTTCTTC. Translation: CSVEDPGSAYDEQFF.

About this clonotype itself: A read error may produce the germline difference seen at one junction end. The V and J genes are TRBV28 and TRBJ2-4; TRBD2 might be the D (5 bases). The germline gives CDR1 MDHEN, CDR2 SYDVKM. The CDR3 has 16 amino acids. The CDR3 spells CASSSPGISGKNIQYF. The CDR3 nucleotides read TGTGCTAGCAGTTCCCCCGGGATCAGCGGCAAAAACATTCAGTACTTC.

This clonotype was detected a few times. A single base separates this from a much larger clone, so it may be a read error. The chain carries TRBV6-6 and TRBJ2-3; no clear D gene. This CDR3 comprises 13 residues. V was clipped by 10 bases and J by 0 bases, with 11 bases between them. Germline assignment: CDR1 MNHNY and CDR2 SVGAGI (reference sequence). The CDR3 DNA reads TGTGCCAACTCAAGCGACAGCACAGATACGCAGTATTTT. It yields the protein CANSSDSTDTQYF.

A note on this clonotype: The conserved final phenylalanine or tryptophan is absent from the CDR3, which likely points to a read error. This sequence joins TRBV11-2 and TRBJ2-2; maybe TRBD1 (6 bases). Germline V gives CDR1 SGHAT, CDR2 FQNNGV. The CDR3 runs to 13 residues. This chain's CDR3 is CTTGQGNTGELFL. CDR3 bases: TGTACCACGGGACAAGGGAACACCGGGGAGCTGTTTCTT.

In its sample, this clonotype is medium-sized. The chain couples TRBV10-2 to TRBJ1-2; D is ambiguous. Germline lookup yields CDR1 WSHSY and CDR2 SAAADI. CDR3 length: 13 amino acids. Trimming took 6 bases from V and 3 from J, leaving 11 bases between them. The CDR3: CASSRSLDYGYTF. The CDR3 DNA reads as TGCGCCAGCAGCAGGTCTCTGGACTATGGCTACACCTTC.

This clonotype was seen a handful of times. As the CDR3 is not closed by the conserved phenylalanine or tryptophan, this likely results from a read error. The genes are TRBV4-1 and TRBJ2-1; a possible D gene is TRBD2 (6 bases). The germline gives CDR1 MGHRA, CDR2 YSYEKL. The CDR3 loop spans 13 amino acids. Trimming took off 3 bases at V and 10 bases at J, with 13 bases between the two ends. CDR3 nucleotides: TGCGCCAGCAGCCAGGCTTCTAGCGTCGAGCAGTTCTCA. Protein sequence: CASSQASSVEQFS.

This clonotype has ten or more counts. V and J are TRBV6-5 and TRBJ2-7; 10 bases line up with TRBD2. The V gene end was trimmed by 5 bases and the J gene end by 2 bases; junction bases not matched to a gene: 9. CDR1 MNHEY and CDR2 SVGAGI come from the germline V gene. The CDR3 has 16 residues. CDR3 protein: CASSPEGLAAPYEQYF. CDR3 coding DNA: TGTGCCAGCAGTCCCGAAGGACTAGCGGCACCCTACGAGCAGTACTTC.

Comments on this clonotype: Since the CDR3 does not end with the conserved phenylalanine or tryptophan, this likely comes from a read error. V and J are TRBV28 and TRBJ2-7; D is possibly TRBD1 (5 bases). Per the germline V gene, CDR1 is MDHEN and CDR2 is SYDVKM. CDR3 length: 12 amino acids. DNA for the CDR3: TGTGACAGCAGGCCACTACAGGCCGAGCAGTACTGC. As protein: CDSRPLQAEQYC.

Regarding this clonotype: A junction boundary mismatches the germline segment, possibly from a read error. The chain has TRBV11-2 and TRBJ2-4; D might be TRBD1 (6 bases). This CDR3 comprises 16 residues. Germline CDR1 SGHAT, CDR2 FQNNGV. CDR3 nucleotides: TGTGCCAGCAGTCAGAATGTAAGGGACACGGGAAACATTCAGTGCTTC. It yields the protein CASSQNVRDTGNIQCF.

This clonotype showed up just a few times. The junction does not match germline at one end; this may be a read error. This sequence joins TRBV11-2 and TRBJ2-5, with D possibly matching TRBD1 (6 bases). This CDR3 spans 16 amino acids. The germline gives CDR1 SGHAT, CDR2 FQNNGV. In DNA form, the CDR3 reads TGTGCCAGCAGATTCCGGGACACGGCCCACCATGAGACCCAGTACTTC. Protein product: CASRFRDTAHHETQYF.

A word on this clonotype: No conserved phenylalanine or tryptophan is present at the end of the CDR3, so a read error is the likely explanation. This sequence joins TRBV11-1 and TRBJ2-3; 9 bases align to TRBD2. The trim removed 5 bases at V and 0 bases at J, leaving 6 bases unmatched. This CDR3 region has 16 residues. CDR1 is SGHAT, CDR2 FQDESV, per germline (reference sequence). CDR3 residues: CASSKGLAISTDTQYL. CDR3 bases: TGTGCCAGCAGCAAGGGACTAGCAATTAGCACAGATACGCAGTATCTT.

This clonotype showed up many times. The V and J genes are TRBV5-4 and TRBJ2-3; 7 bases agree with TRBD2. Per the germline V gene, CDR1 is SGHNT and CDR2 is YYREEE (reference sequence). The CDR3 has 14 residues. V lost 0 bases and J lost 3; bases outside the gene matches: 1. CDR3 bases: TGTGCCAGCAGCTTGGAACTAGCGACAGATACGCAGTATTTT. Amino acid sequence: CASSLELATDTQYF.

This clonotype was seen more than once but under ten times. This may be a read error, as it is one base from a much larger clone. The gene calls are TRBV7-9 and TRBJ2-7; 10 bases map to TRBD2. V dropped 5 bases and J dropped 3; count of bases not matched to a gene: 7. CDR1 and CDR2 from the germline V gene are SEHNR and FQNEAQ (reference sequence). The length of the CDR3 is 15 residues. The CDR3 protein is CASSKRGGQNYEQYF. In nucleotides, the CDR3 is TGTGCCAGCAGCAAGCGGGGGGGACAGAACTACGAGCAGTACTTC.

In the case of this clonotype: This may be a read error, as it is one base from a much larger clone. The chain couples TRBV28 to TRBJ1-2, with no clear D. Trimming pared 9 bases from V and 2 bases from J, leaving 10 bases between. Germline lookup yields CDR1 MDHEN and CDR2 SYDVKM. CDR3 length equals 12 residues. In nucleotides, the CDR3 is TGTGCCAGGAGTAGACAAAACTATGGCTACACCTTC. This codes for CARSRQNYGYTF.

A note on this clonotype: Germline is not matched at one junction end, which may reflect a read error. This chain joins TRBV11-1 and TRBJ2-3, with D perhaps matching TRBD1 (6 bases). Germline V gene data show CDR1 as SGHAT and CDR2 as FQDESV (reference sequence). The CDR3 consists of 16 residues. DNA for the CDR3: TGTGCCAGCAGCAAGGGACAAGCGGTTAGCATAGATATGCAGTATTTT. It translates to CASSKGQAVSIDMQYF.

Remarks on this clonotype: Relative to the germline gene, one junction end is altered; a read error may explain this. This chain uses TRBV4-1 with TRBJ2-1; TRBD2 might be the D (6 bases). From germline, CDR1 is MGHRA and CDR2 YSYEKL. The CDR3 totals 13 residues. CDR3 DNA: TGTACCAACGGCCAGGCTTCTAGCGTCGAGCAGTTCTTC. Protein sequence: CTNGQASSVEQFF.